This T cell receptor beta chain was identified in a study of cytomegalovirus exposure and HLA in healthy donors. Study outcomes and limitations: The productive fraction for most TCR beta V segments was about 87% or about 30% in an earlier analysis.

V lost 2 bases to trimming and J lost 3 bases, with 4 bases between them. The CDR3 runs 12 residues. Germline V gene data show CDR1 as GTSNPN and CDR2 as SVGIG (reference sequence). In the PCR, 60 Vbeta and 13 Jbeta primers were used. Profiling relied on immunoSEQ multiplex PCR, and the TCRdb table lists in-frame clones only, not all of them. The sample has tens of thousands of clones; around 75% are singletons. Of note for this clone: What it binds is not known.

The TCR comes from a woman aged 40 to 50 in good health and CMV-seropositive. Sequences were obtained from PBMCs. The gene calls are TRBV30 and TRBJ1-4, with D unclear. The CDR3 region has the DNA TGTGCCTGGAGTTCAGCTAATGAAAAACTGTTTTTT. Residues: CAWSSANEKLFF.